This paragraph covers one T cell receptor (beta chain) sequence. V was pared by 5 bases and J by 1 base, with 12 bases between. CDR1 is KGHSH, CDR2 LQKENI, per germline. The CDR3 is 14 amino acids. Allocation to cohorts depended on clinical history reported by the participants. This entry is derived from a study of blood T cell repertoires in COVID-19. Whole-study context: From T cells, B-cell-depleted T cells, or PBMCs came the material, which was cDNA or gDNA.

In the original processing: Estimated nucleated cell counts came from reference gene primer amplification. Clones were read by immunoSEQ multiplex PCR, and TCRdb kept only the in-frame ones, dropping some. V, J and clone size are taken as reported in that table, and D and trimming were inferred from the DNA itself. This table has fewer than 350,000 clones, roughly 85% appearing once. The rearrangement links TRBV18 to TRBJ2-7; tentative D call: TRBD1 (6 bases). Sequencing was carried out using PBMCs or T cells enriched from blood (not recorded which). The TCR originated in a woman in her thirties or forties with acute COVID-19. The CDR3 protein is CASSSLDSSYEQYF. The CDR3 DNA reads as TGTGCCAGCTCATCTCTGGACAGTTCCTACGAGCAGTACTTC.